This T cell receptor beta chain was found in a study of blood T cell repertoires in COVID-19. Study background: Acute and convalescent COVID-19 samples came from the United States, Italy and Spain. Sample material is recorded as cDNA or gDNA derived from T cells, B-cell-depleted T cells, or PBMCs.

Per the authors' pipeline: Researchers report that nucleated cell counts were estimated from reference gene primer amplification. The repertoire was sequenced with immunoSEQ multiplex PCR; TCRdb's copy has only in-frame clones and lacks some. V and J calls and clone size follow that table, whereas D and trimming were derived from the DNA. The sample lists 50,000 or so clones, approximately 88% occurring once. The CDR3 length is 14 residues. Trimming removed 0 bases from V and 10 bases from J, with 13 bases in between. Germline V gives CDR1 LGHNA, CDR2 YSLEER. This sequence was found in a human donor in a cohort sampled during active COVID-19. The chain joins TRBV4-3 to TRBJ2-1, with D hard to call. The specimen sequenced was peripheral blood. The CDR3 DNA reads TGCGCCAGCAGCCAAGATCCGGCAGGTTTGGAGCAGTTCTTC. This codes for CASSQDPAGLEQFF.